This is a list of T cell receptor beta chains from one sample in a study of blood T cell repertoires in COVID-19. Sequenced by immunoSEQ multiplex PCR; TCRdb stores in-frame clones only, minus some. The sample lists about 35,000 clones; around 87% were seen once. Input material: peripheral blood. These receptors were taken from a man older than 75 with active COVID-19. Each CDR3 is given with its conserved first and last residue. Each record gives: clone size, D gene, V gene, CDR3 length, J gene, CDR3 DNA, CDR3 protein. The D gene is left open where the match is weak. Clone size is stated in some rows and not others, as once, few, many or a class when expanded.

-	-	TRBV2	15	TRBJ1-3	TGTGCCAGCAGAGCACAGGGTACTCCTGGAAACACCATATATTTT	CASRAQGTPGNTIYF
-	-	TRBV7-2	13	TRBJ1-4	TGTGCCAGCAGCTTGGGGACTTTTGAAAAACTGTTTTTT	CASSLGTFEKLFF
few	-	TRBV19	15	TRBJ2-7	TGTGCCAGTAGTATGGGTGGGCGGGACTCCTACGAGCAGTACTTC	CASSMGGRDSYEQYF
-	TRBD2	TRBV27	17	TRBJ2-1	TGTGCCAGCAGTTTATCCCTCGGGACTAGCGGGAGAAATGAGCAGTTCTTC	CASSLSLGTSGRNEQFF
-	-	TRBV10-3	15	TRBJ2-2	TGTGCCATCAGTGACCTAGGGGGGGGCACCGGGGAGCTGTTTTTT	CAISDLGGGTGELFF
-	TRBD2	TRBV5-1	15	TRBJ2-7	TGCGCCAGCAGCCCGGGCGGCGGGAGGGCCTACGAGCAGTACTTC	CASSPGGGRAYEQYF
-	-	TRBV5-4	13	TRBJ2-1	TGTGCCAGCAGCTTTTTTGAGGGCGGGGAGCAGTTCTTC	CASSFFEGGEQFF
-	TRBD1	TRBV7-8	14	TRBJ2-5	TGTGCCAGCAGCTCGGGACAGGGTGGGGAGACCCAGTACTTC	CASSSGQGGETQYF
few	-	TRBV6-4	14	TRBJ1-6	TGTGCCAGCAGTGACTCTTACTATAATTCACCCCTCCACTTT	CASSDSYYNSPLHF
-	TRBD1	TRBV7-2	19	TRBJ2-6	TGTGCCAGCAGCCCCTCCCGGGACAGGGGGTCTTCTGGGGCCAACGTCCTGACTTTC	CASSPSRDRGSSGANVLTF
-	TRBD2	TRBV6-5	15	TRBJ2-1	TGTGCCAGCAGTCTGGGGACTAGCGGGGTCAATGAGCAGTTCTTC	CASSLGTSGVNEQFF
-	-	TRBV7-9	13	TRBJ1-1	TGTGCCAGCAGCCCTATGATGAACACTGAAGCTTTCTTT	CASSPMMNTEAFF
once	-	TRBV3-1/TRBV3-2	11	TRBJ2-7	TGTGCCAGCAGCTCTTACTACGAGCAGTACTTC	CASSSYYEQYF
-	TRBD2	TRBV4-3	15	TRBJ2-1	TGCGCCAGCAGCCAAGCAAAGCGGGAGGGCAGTGAGCAGTTCTTC	CASSQAKREGSEQFF
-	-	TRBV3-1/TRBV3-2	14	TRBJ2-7	TGTGCCAGCAGCCAAGATCGGGGGATGGGAGAGCAGTACTTC	CASSQDRGMGEQYF
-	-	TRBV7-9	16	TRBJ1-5	TGTGCCAGCAGCTTAGGCGACCTCGGGAGCAATCAGCCCCAGCATTTT	CASSLGDLGSNQPQHF
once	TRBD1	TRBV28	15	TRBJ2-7	TGTGCCAGCAGTCCCACGACAGGGAAAATAAACGAGCAGTACTTC	CASSPTTGKINEQYF
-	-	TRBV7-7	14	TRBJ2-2	TGTGCCAGCAGCTTAAGTCAGGGTATCGGGGAGCTGTTTTTT	CASSLSQGIGELFF
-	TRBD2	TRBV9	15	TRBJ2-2	TGTGCCAGCAGCGTAAATCGAGCGGGAGGTCAGGAGCTGTTTTTT	CASSVNRAGGQELFF
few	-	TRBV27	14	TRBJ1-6	TGTGCCAGCAGTCCCCAGACCTATAATTCACCCCTCCACTTT	CASSPQTYNSPLHF
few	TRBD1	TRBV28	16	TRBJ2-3	TGTGCCAGCAGTCGCCAGACAGGGGGACTTACAGATACGCAGTATTTT	CASSRQTGGLTDTQYF
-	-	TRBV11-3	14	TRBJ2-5	TGTGCCAGCAGCCCCGGTAGGGGGTGGGAGACCCAGTACTTC	CASSPGRGWETQYF
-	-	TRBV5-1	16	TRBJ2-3	TGCGCCAGCAGCCCCCGTTACGCGGCCGGCACAGATACGCAGTATTTT	CASSPRYAAGTDTQYF
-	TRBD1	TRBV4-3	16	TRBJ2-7	TGCGCCAGCAGCCCCGATTTGGGGGACAGCACCTACGAGCAGTACTTC	CASSPDLGDSTYEQYF
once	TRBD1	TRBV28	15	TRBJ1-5	TGTGCCAGCAGTTTACAGGGGGTTGGCAATCAGCCCCAGCATTTT	CASSLQGVGNQPQHF
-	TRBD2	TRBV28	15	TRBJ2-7	TGTGCCAGCAGTTTTCCTAGCGGGAGCTCCTACGAGCAGTACTTC	CASSFPSGSSYEQYF
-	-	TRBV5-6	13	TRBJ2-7	TGTGCCAGCAGCTTGGGGTCCACTAGCGAGCAGTACTTC	CASSLGSTSEQYF
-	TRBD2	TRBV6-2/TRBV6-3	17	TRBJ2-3	TGTGCCAGCAGTTACTTCGGACTAGCGGATATTACAGATACGCAGTATTTT	CASSYFGLADITDTQYF
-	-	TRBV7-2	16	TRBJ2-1	TGTGCCAGCAGCCCCGGAGGGGGCAGCTCCTACAATGAGCAGTTCTTC	CASSPGGGSSYNEQFF
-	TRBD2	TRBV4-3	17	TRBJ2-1	TGCGCCAGCAGCCAAGAACGTAGCGGGAGTTCCTACAATGAGCAGTTCTTC	CASSQERSGSSYNEQFF
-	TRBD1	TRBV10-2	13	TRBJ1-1	TGCGCCAGCAAAAACGGACAGGGTGCTGAAGCTTTCTTT	CASKNGQGAEAFF
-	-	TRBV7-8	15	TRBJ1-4	TGTGCCAGCAGCTTAGGTCTCGGGATGGTGGAAAAACTGTTTTTT	CASSLGLGMVEKLFF
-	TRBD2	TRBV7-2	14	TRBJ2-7	TGTGCCAGCCGACTAGCGGGAGAGTCCTCCGAGCAGTACTTC	CASRLAGESSEQYF
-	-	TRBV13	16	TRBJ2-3	TGTGCCAGCAGCTTCGGGAGACTACCCTTTACAGATACGCAGTATTTT	CASSFGRLPFTDTQYF
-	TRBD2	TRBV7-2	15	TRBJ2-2	TGTGCCAGCAGCCAGGGACTAGCGGACACCGGGGAGCTGTTTTTT	CASSQGLADTGELFF
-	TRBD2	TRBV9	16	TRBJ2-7	TGTGCCAGCAGCGTAGCTGCGGGGGGAGTGAGCTACGAGCAGTACTTC	CASSVAAGGVSYEQYF
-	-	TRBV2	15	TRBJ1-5	TGTGCCAGCAGTGAAGCTCCGGGGGGTAGTCAGCCCCAGCATTTT	CASSEAPGGSQPQHF
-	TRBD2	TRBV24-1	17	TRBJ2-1	TGTGCCACCAGTGATTTGCGGACTAGCGGGAGGGCCAGTGAGCAGTTCTTC	CATSDLRTSGRASEQFF
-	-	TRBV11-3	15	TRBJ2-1	TGTGCCAGCAGCCCCCCGACAGGGAGGAAAAATGAGCAGTTCTTC	CASSPPTGRKNEQFF
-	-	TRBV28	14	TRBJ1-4	TGTGCCAGCAGTTCCTACAGGGAGGGGGAAAAACTGTTTTTT	CASSSYREGEKLFF
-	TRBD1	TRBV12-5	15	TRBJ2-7	TGTGCTAGTGGTTTGGTACGACAGGGCCCCCACGAGCAGTACTTC	CASGLVRQGPHEQYF
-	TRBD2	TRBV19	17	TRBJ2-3	TGTGCCAGTAGTAGCCCGACTAGCGGGAGGGCAATAGATACGCAGTATTTT	CASSSPTSGRAIDTQYF
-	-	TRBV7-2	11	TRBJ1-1	TGTGCCAGCAGCCCGAACAGGGTGGCTTTCTTT	CASSPNRVAFF
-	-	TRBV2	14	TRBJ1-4	TGTGCCAGCTTACTGACGGGGAATTCAGAAAAACTGTTTTTT	CASLLTGNSEKLFF
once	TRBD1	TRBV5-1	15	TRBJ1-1	TGCGCCAGCAGCGTCGGACAGGGCATTCGGACTGAAGCTTTCTTT	CASSVGQGIRTEAFF
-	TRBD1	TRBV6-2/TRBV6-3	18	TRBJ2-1	TGTGCCAGCAGCCCGGTAATTTGGGACAGGGGGGTTCGCAATGAGCAGTTCTTC	CASSPVIWDRGVRNEQFF
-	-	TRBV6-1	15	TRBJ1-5	TGTGCCAGCAGTGAAGCCAGACAGGATCGTCAGCCCCAGCATTTT	CASSEARQDRQPQHF
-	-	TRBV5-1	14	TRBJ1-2	TGCGCCAGCAGCTTGGGGGTAATCTCGGGTGGCTACACCTTC	CASSLGVISGGYTF
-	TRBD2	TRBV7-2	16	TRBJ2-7	TGTGCCAGCAGTCCGGACACTAGCGGGGCCTACTACGAGCAGTACTTC	CASSPDTSGAYYEQYF
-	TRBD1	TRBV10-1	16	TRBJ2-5	TGCGCCAGCAGTGACTTAACGACAGGGGGCCAAGAGACCCAGTACTTC	CASSDLTTGGQETQYF
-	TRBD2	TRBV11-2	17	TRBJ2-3	TGTGCCAGCAGCTTAGTTTGGCGGGGAGGGAGCACAGATACGCAGTATTTT	CASSLVWRGGSTDTQYF
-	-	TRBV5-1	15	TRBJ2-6	TGCGCCAGCAGCCCCCAGGGCTCTGGGGCCAACGTCCTGACTTTC	CASSPQGSGANVLTF